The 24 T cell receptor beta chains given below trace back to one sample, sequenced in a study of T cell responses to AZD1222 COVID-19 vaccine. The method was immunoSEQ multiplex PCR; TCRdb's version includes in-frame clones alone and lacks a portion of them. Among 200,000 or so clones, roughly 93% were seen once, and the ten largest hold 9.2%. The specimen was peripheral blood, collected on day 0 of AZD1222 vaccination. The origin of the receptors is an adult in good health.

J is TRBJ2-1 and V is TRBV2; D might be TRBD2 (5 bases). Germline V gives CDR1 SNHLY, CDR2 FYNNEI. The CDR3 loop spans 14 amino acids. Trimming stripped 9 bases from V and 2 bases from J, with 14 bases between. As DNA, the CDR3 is TGTGCCAGTCTCATGGACTTGCCCTACAATGAGCAGTTCTTC. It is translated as CASLMDLPYNEQFF.

The CDR3: CASSYSGGGTEAFF. CDR3 DNA sequence: TGTGCCAGCAGTTACTCCGGTGGGGGGACTGAAGCTTTCTTT. This sequence joins TRBV6-2 or TRBV6-3 and TRBJ1-1; TRBD1 is a possible D gene (5 bases). This CDR3 has 14 residues. Between the trimmed V and J ends, which lost 0 bases and 5 bases, there was a span of 10 bases. The germline CDR1 and CDR2 sequences are MNHEY and SVGEGT.

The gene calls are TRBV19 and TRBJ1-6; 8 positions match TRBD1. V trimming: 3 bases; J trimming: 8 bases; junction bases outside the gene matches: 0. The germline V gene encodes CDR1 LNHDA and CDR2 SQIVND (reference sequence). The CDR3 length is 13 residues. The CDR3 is CASSMDRDSPLHF. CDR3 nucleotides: TGTGCCAGTAGTATGGACAGGGATTCACCCCTCCACTTT.

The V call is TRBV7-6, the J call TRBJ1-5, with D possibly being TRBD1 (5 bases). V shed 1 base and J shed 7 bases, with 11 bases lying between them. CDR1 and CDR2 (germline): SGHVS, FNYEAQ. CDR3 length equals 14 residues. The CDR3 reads CASSLGGGGQPQHF. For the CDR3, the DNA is TGTGCCAGCAGCTTAGGCGGCGGGGGGCAGCCCCAGCATTTT.

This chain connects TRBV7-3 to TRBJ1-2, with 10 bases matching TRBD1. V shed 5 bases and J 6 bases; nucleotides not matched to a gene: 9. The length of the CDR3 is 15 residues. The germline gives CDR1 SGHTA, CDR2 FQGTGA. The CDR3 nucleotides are TGTGCCAGCAGCCGCTATCCCGGGACAGGGGATGGCTACACCTTC. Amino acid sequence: CASSRYPGTGDGYTF.

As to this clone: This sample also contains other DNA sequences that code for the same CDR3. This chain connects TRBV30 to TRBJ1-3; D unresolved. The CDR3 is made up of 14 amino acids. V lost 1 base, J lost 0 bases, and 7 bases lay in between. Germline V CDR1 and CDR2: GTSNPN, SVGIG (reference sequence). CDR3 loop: CAWSGGSSGNTIYF. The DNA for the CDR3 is TGTGCCTGGAGTGGAGGGAGCTCTGGAAACACCATATATTTT.

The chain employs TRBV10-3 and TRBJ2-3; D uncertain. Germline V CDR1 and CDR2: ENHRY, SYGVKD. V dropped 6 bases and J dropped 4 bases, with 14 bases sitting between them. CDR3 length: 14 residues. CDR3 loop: CAIRGGQAADTQYF. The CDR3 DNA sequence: TGTGCCATCAGGGGCGGCCAGGCCGCAGATACGCAGTATTTT.

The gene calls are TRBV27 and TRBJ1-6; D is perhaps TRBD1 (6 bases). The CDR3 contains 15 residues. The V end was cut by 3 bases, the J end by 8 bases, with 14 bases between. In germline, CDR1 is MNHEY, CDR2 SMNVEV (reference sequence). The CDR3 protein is CASSFAGAQDSPLHF. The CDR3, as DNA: TGTGCCAGCAGTTTTGCGGGGGCACAGGATTCACCCCTCCACTTT.

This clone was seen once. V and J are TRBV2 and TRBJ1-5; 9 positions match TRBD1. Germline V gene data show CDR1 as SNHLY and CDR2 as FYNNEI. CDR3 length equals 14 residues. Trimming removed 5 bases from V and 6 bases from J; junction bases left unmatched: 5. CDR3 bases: TGTGCCAGCAGTACCCGGACAGGGGTTCAGCCCCAGCATTTT. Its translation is CASSTRTGVQPQHF.

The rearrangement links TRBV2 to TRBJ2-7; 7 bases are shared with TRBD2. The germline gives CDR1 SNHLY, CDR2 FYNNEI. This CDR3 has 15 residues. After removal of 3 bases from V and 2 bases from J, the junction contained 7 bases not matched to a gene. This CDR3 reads CASSDATSVAYEQYF. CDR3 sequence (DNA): TGTGCCAGCAGTGACGCTACTAGCGTGGCCTACGAGCAGTACTTC. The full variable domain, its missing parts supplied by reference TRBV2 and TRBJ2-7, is EPEVTQTPSHQVTQMGQEVILRCVPISNHLYFYWYRQILGQKVEFLVSFYNNEISEKSEIFDDQFSVERPDGSNFTLKIRSTKLEDSAMYFCASSDATSVAYEQYFGPGTRLTVT.

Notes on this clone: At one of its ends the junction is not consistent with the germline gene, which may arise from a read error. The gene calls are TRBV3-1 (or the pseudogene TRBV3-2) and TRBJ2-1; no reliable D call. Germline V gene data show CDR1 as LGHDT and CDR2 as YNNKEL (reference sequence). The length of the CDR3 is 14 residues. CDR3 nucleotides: TGTGCCAGCAGCCAAGCTGGGTCCTCCAATGAGCAGTTCTTC. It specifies CASSQAGSSNEQFF.

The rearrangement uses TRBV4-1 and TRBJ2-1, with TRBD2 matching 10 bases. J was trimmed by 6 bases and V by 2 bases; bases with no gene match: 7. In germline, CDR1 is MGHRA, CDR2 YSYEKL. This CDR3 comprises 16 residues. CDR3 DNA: TGCGCCAGCAGCCAATTTACTAGCGGGACAACCAATGAGCAGTTCTTC. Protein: CASSQFTSGTTNEQFF.

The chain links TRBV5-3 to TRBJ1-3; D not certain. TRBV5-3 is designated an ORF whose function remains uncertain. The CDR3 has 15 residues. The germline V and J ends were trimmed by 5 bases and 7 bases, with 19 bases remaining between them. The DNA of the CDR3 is TGTGCCAGAAGGGACCGACCCCGCCGGAGGAACACCATATATTTT. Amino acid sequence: CARRDRPRRRNTIYF.

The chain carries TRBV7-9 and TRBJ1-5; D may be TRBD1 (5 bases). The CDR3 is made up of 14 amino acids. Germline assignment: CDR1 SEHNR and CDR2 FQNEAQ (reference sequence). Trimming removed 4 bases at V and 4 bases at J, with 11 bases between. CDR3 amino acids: CASSSRGGNQPQHF. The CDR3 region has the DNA TGTGCCAGCAGCTCCCGGGGGGGAAATCAGCCCCAGCATTTT.

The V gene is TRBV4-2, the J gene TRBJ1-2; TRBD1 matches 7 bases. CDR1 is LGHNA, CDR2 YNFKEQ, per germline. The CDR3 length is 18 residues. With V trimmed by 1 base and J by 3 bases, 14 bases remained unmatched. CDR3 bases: TGTGCCAGCAGCCAAGTAGGGCTCCTAAGAACAGGGGACTATGGCTACACCTTC. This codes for CASSQVGLLRTGDYGYTF.

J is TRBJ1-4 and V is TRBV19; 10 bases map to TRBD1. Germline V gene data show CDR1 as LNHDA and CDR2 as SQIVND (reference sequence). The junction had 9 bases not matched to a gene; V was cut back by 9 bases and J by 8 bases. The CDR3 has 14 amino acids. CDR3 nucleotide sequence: TGTGCCAGCCGTCGGGACAGGGGACACGAAAAACTGTTTTTT. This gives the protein CASRRDRGHEKLFF. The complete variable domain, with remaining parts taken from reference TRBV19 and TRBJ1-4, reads DGGITQSPKYLFRKEGQNVTLSCEQNLNHDAMYWYRQDPGQGLRLIYYSQIVNDFQKGDIAEGYSVSREKKESFPLTVTSAQKNPTAFYLCASRRDRGHEKLFFGSGTQLSVL.

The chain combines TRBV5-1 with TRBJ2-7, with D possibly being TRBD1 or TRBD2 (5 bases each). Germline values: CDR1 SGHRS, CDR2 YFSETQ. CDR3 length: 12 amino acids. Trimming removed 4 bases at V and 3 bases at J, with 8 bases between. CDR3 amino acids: CASSGTNYEQYF. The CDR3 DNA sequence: TGCGCCAGCAGCGGGACGAACTACGAGCAGTACTTC.

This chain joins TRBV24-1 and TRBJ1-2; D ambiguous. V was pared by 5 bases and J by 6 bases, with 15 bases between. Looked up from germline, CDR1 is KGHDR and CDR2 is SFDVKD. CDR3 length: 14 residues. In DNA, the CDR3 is TGTGCCACCAGTGGACCCAGCAAAAGTGATGGCTACACCTTC. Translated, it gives CATSGPSKSDGYTF.

The CDR3 protein is CASSPTAATEAFF. Here the CDR3 DNA reads TGTGCCAGCAGCCCGACAGCTGCAACTGAAGCTTTCTTT. The rearrangement uses TRBV7-9 and TRBJ1-1; TRBD1 might be the D (5 bases). The CDR3 contains 13 residues. Germline CDR1 SEHNR, CDR2 FQNEAQ (reference sequence). V lost 5 bases and J lost 5, with 12 bases in between.

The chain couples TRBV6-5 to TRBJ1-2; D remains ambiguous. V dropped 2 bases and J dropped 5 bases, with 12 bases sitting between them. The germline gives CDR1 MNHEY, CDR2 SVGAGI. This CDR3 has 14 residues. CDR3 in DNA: TGTGCCAGCAGTTACCGGGTACAAACGTATGGCTACACCTTC. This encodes CASSYRVQTYGYTF.

Written as DNA, the CDR3 is TGTGCCAGCGGTCCCGAACTGAGGACTAGCGGGAGGGCCGTGGTGGATACGCAGTATTTT. Amino acids: CASGPELRTSGRAVVDTQYF. This chain joins TRBV2 and TRBJ2-3; 15 bases match TRBD2. With V trimmed by 8 bases and J by 6 bases, 21 bases remained unmatched. Germline V gene sequence: CDR1 SNHLY, CDR2 FYNNEI. There are 20 residues in the CDR3.

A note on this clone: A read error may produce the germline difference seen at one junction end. CDR3 region: CASSLEGQTYAQYF. The CDR3 region has the DNA TGTGCCAGCAGCTTAGAGGGACAGACCTACGCGCAGTACTTC. The rearrangement uses TRBV11-2 and TRBJ2-7, with TRBD1 identical over 7 bases. The CDR3 has 14 residues. Germline V lookup: CDR1 SGHAT, CDR2 FQNNGV.

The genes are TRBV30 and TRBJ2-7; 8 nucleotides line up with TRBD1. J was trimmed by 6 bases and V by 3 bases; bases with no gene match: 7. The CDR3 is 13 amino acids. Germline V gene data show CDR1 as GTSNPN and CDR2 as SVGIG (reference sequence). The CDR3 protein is CAWSEGQGLEQYF. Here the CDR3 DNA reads TGTGCCTGGAGCGAAGGACAGGGTCTCGAGCAGTACTTC.

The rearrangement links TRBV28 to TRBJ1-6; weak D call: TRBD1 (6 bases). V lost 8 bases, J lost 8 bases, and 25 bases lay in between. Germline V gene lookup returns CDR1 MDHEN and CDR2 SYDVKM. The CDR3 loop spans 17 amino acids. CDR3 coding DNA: TGTGCCAGCCACAGGGAAGCCGGGGGTATTGCTTATTCACCCCTCCACTTT. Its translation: CASHREAGGIAYSPLHF.